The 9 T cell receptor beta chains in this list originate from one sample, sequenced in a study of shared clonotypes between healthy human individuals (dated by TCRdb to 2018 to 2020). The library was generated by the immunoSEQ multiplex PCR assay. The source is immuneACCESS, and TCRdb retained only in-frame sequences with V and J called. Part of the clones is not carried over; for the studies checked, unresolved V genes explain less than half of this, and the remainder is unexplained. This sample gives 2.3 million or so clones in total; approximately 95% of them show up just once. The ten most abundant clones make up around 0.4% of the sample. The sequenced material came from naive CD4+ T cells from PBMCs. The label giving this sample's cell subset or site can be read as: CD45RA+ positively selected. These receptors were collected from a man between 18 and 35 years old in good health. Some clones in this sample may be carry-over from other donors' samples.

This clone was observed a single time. CDR3 amino acids: CASSYSPRPGFGGYTF. As DNA, the CDR3 is TGTGCCAGCAGTTACTCGCCGCGGCCCGGATTCGGTGGCTACACCTTC. The rearrangement uses TRBV6-5 and TRBJ1-2; D not resolved. V lost 0 bases and J 7 bases, leaving 18 bases between the germline ends. Looked up from germline, CDR1 is MNHEY and CDR2 is SVGAGI. This CDR3 is built from 16 residues.

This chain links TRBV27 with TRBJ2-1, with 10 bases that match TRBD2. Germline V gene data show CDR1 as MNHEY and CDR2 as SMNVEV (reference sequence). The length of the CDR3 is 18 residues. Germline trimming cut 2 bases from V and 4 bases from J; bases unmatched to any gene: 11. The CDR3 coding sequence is TGTGCCAGCAGTTTAGACGTGGCTAGCGGGAGAGTTTACAATGAGCAGTTCTTC. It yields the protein CASSLDVASGRVYNEQFF.

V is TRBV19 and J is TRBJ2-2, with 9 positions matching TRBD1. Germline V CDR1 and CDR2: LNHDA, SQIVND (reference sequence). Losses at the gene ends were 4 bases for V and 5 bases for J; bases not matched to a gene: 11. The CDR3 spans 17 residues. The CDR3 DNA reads TGTGCCAGTAGTACCACCCGAGGAGGGACAGGGACCGGGGAGCTGTTTTTT. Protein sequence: CASSTTRGGTGTGELFF.

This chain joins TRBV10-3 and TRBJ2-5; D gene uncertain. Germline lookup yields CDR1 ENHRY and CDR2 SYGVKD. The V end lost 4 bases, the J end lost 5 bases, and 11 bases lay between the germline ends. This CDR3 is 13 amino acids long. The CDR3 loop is CAISARLGETQYF. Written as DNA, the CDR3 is TGTGCCATCAGTGCGAGACTGGGGGAGACCCAGTACTTC.

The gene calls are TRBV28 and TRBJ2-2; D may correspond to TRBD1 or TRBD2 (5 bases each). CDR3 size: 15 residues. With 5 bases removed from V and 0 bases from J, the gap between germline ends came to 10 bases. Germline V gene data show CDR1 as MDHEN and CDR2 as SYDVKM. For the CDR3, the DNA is TGTGCCAGCAGTCCAGGGACGACGAACACCGGGGAGCTGTTTTTT. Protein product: CASSPGTTNTGELFF.

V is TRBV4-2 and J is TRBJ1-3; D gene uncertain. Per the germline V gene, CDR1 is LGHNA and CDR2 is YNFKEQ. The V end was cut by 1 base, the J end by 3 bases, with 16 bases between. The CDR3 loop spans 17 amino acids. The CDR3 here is CASSQAPGNSFGNTIYF. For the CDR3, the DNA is TGTGCCAGCAGCCAAGCCCCAGGTAACTCATTTGGAAACACCATATATTTT.

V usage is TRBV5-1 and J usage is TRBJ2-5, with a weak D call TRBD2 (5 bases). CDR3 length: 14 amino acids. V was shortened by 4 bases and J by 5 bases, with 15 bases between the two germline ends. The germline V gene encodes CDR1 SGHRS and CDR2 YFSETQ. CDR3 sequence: CASSEGTLGETQYF. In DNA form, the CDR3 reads TGCGCCAGCAGCGAGGGTACGCTCGGGGAGACCCAGTACTTC. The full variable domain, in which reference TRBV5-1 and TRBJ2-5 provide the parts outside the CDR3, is KAGVTQTPRYLIKTRGQQVTLSCSPISGHRSVSWYQQTPGQGLQFLFEYFSETQRNKGNFPGRFSGRQFSNSRSEMNVSTLELGDSALYLCASSEGTLGETQYFGPGTRLLVL.

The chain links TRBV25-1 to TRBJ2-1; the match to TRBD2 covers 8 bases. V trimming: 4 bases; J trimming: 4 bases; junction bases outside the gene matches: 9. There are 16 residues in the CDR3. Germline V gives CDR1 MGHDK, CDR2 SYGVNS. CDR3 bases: TGTGCCAGCAGTGGATATAGCGGGATCGGTTACAATGAGCAGTTCTTC. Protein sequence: CASSGYSGIGYNEQFF.

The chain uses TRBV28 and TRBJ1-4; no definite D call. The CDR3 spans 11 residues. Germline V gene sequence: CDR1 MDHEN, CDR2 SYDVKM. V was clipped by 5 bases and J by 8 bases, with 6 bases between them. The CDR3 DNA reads TGTGCCAGCAGTGCCCAGGAAAAACTGTTTTTT. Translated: CASSAQEKLFF.